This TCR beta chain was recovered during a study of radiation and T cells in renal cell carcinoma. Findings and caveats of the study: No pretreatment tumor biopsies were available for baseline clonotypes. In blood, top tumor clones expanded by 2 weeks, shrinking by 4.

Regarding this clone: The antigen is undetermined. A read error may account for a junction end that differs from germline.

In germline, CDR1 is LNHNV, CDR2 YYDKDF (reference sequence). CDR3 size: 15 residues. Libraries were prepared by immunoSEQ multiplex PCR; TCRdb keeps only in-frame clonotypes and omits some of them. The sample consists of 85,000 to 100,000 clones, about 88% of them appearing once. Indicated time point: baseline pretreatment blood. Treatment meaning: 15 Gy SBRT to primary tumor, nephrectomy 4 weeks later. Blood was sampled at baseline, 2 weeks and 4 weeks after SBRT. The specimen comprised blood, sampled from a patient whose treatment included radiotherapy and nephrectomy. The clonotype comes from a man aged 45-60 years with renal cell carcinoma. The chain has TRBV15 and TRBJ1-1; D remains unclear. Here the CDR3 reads CATSRDRTRNAEAFF. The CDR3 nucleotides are TGTGCCACCAGCAGAGATAGGACGCGGAACGCTGAAGCTTTCTTT.